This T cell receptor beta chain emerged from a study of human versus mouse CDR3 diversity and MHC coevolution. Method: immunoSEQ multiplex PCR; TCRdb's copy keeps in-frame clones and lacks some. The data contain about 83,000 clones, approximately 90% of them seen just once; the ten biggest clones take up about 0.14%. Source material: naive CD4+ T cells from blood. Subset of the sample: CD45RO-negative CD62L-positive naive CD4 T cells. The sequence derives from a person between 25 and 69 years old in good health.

The CDR3 is CASSLAGGEYYNEQFF. In DNA, the CDR3 is TGCGCCAGCAGCTTGGCCGGGGGGGAGTACTACAATGAGCAGTTCTTC. This sequence joins TRBV5-1 and TRBJ2-1; 8 nucleotides line up with TRBD2. Germline-derived CDR1 and CDR2 are SGHRS and YFSETQ. V lost 0 bases and J lost 3; bases outside the gene matches: 5. The CDR3 covers 16 residues.